The 24 T cell receptor beta chains below were found in one sample sequenced in a study of long-term antiretroviral therapy in people with HIV (dated by TCRdb to 2022 to 2024). The immunoSEQ hsTCRB v3.0 assay was used at survey level resolution for TRB variable region sequencing. Held by TCRdb, this immuneACCESS table contains in-frame sequences only and omits some clones. Under half of the omission traces to an unresolved V gene where checked; the cause of the rest is unknown. The sample data list around 26,000 clones, and 82% of these were observed just once. The top ten clonotypes cover roughly 15% of the sample. Material: unsorted PBMCs, obtained 2.9 years after starting antiretroviral therapy. These receptors originate from a middle-aged man with HIV.

This clone was counted only a few times. The rearrangement joins TRBV7-2 to TRBJ2-7; 7 nucleotides align to TRBD2. J lost 7 bases, V lost 8 bases, and 5 bases had no gene match. The CDR3 spans 11 residues. Germline V gives CDR1 SGHTA, CDR2 FQGNSA. DNA for the CDR3: TGTGCCAGCGGGCCCGGGGGGGAGCAGTACTTC. Translated, it gives CASGPGGEQYF.

The rearrangement links TRBV5-1 to TRBJ1-6, with D perhaps TRBD1 (5 bases). The CDR3 has 14 amino acids. Between the trimmed V and J ends, which lost 3 bases and 7 bases, there was a span of 11 bases. CDR1 is SGHRS, CDR2 YFSETQ, per germline. The CDR3 loop reads CASSSVEGNSPLHF. Written as DNA, the CDR3 is TGCGCCAGCAGCTCGGTAGAGGGGAATTCACCCCTCCACTTT.

The rearrangement uses TRBV7-3 and TRBJ1-2, with D possibly being TRBD1 (5 bases). Germline V gene lookup returns CDR1 SGHTA and CDR2 FQGTGA. Trimming stripped 5 bases from V and 2 bases from J, with 12 bases between. The CDR3 sequence is 14 residues long. The CDR3 here is CASSVDGQNYGYTF. The CDR3 DNA reads as TGTGCCAGCAGCGTTGACGGACAAAACTATGGCTACACCTTC.

In its sample, this clone was seen a few times. The J gene is TRBJ1-3, the V gene TRBV7-9; D gene unclear. With 6 bases removed from V and 6 bases from J, the gap between germline ends came to 15 bases. This CDR3 has 14 amino acids. The germline V gene encodes CDR1 SEHNR and CDR2 FQNEAQ (reference sequence). The CDR3 sequence: CASRAELWVNTIYF. CDR3 nucleotide sequence: TGTGCCAGCAGGGCCGAGCTCTGGGTAAACACCATATATTTT.

The table lists this clone with a count of one. The CDR3 sequence is CASSIFQSSYNSPLHF. Here the CDR3 DNA reads TGTGCCAGCAGCATCTTCCAGAGCTCCTATAATTCACCCCTCCACTTT. This chain joins TRBV21-1 and TRBJ1-6. TRBV21-1 is reported as a pseudogene. This CDR3 contains 16 residues.

The rearrangement uses TRBV19 and TRBJ1-3; tentatively, D is TRBD1 (5 bases). The CDR3 totals 14 residues. Germline V gene data show CDR1 as LNHDA and CDR2 as SQIVND (reference sequence). V dropped 5 bases and J dropped 0 bases, with 8 bases sitting between them. The chain's CDR3 is CASSHGGSGNTIYF. The CDR3 nucleotides are TGTGCCAGTAGTCATGGGGGCTCTGGAAACACCATATATTTT.

The chain couples TRBV5-1 to TRBJ2-7; TRBD1 matches 9 bases. Germline V CDR1 and CDR2: SGHRS, YFSETQ. J was trimmed by 6 bases and V by 5 bases; bases with no gene match: 9. The CDR3 runs 14 residues. This CDR3 reads CASSGRTGDAEQYF. As DNA, the CDR3 is TGCGCCAGCAGTGGAAGGACAGGGGATGCCGAGCAGTACTTC.

V and J are TRBV27 and TRBJ1-2; D is unresolved. The CDR3 is made up of 15 amino acids. The germline gives CDR1 MNHEY, CDR2 SMNVEV (reference sequence). V lost 6 bases and J lost 1, with 15 bases in between. In DNA form, the CDR3 reads TGTGCCAGCAGCCTCCCGGTGGGAGGTAACTATGGCTACACCTTC. Its protein product is CASSLPVGGNYGYTF.

The gene calls are TRBV5-4 and TRBJ2-5; 7 positions agree with TRBD1. Germline assignment: CDR1 SGHNT and CDR2 YYREEE (reference sequence). The CDR3 consists of 14 residues. The V gene end was trimmed by 4 bases and the J gene end by 3 bases; junction bases not matched to a gene: 6. CDR3 region: CASSPTGAKETQYF. CDR3 sequence (DNA): TGTGCCAGCAGCCCCACAGGGGCAAAAGAGACCCAGTACTTC.

The chain joins TRBV2 to TRBJ1-6; D is unresolved. Trimming took off 7 bases at V and 7 bases at J, with 8 bases between the two ends. Germline lookup yields CDR1 SNHLY and CDR2 FYNNEI. The CDR3 spans 12 residues. As DNA, the CDR3 is TGTGCCAGCAATTTACAAAATTCACCCCTCCACTTT. The encoded protein is CASNLQNSPLHF.

The gene calls are TRBV6-5 and TRBJ2-2, with D maybe TRBD1 (6 bases). The CDR3 runs 15 residues. Germline CDR1 is MNHEY and CDR2 is SVGAGI. V lost 2 bases and J 0 bases, leaving 7 bases between the germline ends. The CDR3, as DNA: TGTGCCAGCAGTTACACAGGGACGAACACCGGGGAGCTGTTTTTT. Protein product: CASSYTGTNTGELFF.

The CDR3 bases are TGTGCCAGCACTTCCCCTGGACAGGGCAATCAGCCCCAGCATTTT. This codes for CASTSPGQGNQPQHF. The chain recombines TRBV28 with TRBJ1-5; 7 bases are shared with TRBD1. Trimming cost V 7 bases and J 2 bases; bases outside gene matches: 8. Germline V gives CDR1 MDHEN, CDR2 SYDVKM. This CDR3 has 15 amino acids.

The gene calls are TRBV5-4 and TRBJ2-5; D might be TRBD1 (6 bases). The V end lost 6 bases, the J end lost 3 bases, and 9 bases lay between the germline ends. CDR1 and CDR2 (germline): SGHNT, YYREEE (reference sequence). This CDR3 region has 12 residues. CDR3 coding DNA: TGTGCCAGCAACCGGACAGAAGAGACCCAGTACTTC. It codes for CASNRTEETQYF. The full variable domain, in which reference TRBV5-4 and TRBJ2-5 provide the parts outside the CDR3, is ETGVTQSPTHLIKTRGQQVTLRCSSQSGHNTVSWYQQALGQGPQFIFQYYREEENGRGNFPPRFSGLQFPNYSSELNVNALELDDSALYLCASNRTEETQYFGPGTRLLVL.

A single count supports this clone. The J gene is TRBJ2-5, the V gene TRBV5-1, with D perhaps TRBD2 (7 bases). The CDR3 contains 15 residues. The germline V gene encodes CDR1 SGHRS and CDR2 YFSETQ. The V end lost 0 bases, the J end lost 2 bases, and 11 bases lay between the germline ends. CDR3 loop: CASSLGAGAQETQYF. CDR3 DNA sequence: TGCGCCAGCAGCTTGGGGGCGGGGGCACAAGAGACCCAGTACTTC.

V is TRBV7-9 and J is TRBJ1-4, with 7 positions matching TRBD1. This CDR3 is built from 16 residues. Germline CDR1 SEHNR, CDR2 FQNEAQ (reference sequence). V gave up 0 bases and J gave up 4 bases; unmatched junction bases: 5. The CDR3 sequence: CASSLARTGVNEKLFF. CDR3 DNA: TGTGCCAGCAGCTTAGCACGGACAGGAGTTAATGAAAAACTGTTTTTT.

This chain links TRBV7-8 with TRBJ2-3; TRBD1 matches at 8 bases. V was clipped by 4 bases and J by 3 bases; unmatched bases: 18. Germline CDR1 is SGHVS and CDR2 is FQNEAQ. The CDR3 extends over 19 amino acids. The DNA of the CDR3 is TGTGCCAGCAGCTCCGCAAGACCGACAGGGGATGGGGAAACAGATACGCAGTATTTT. Its translation is CASSSARPTGDGETDTQYF. The whole variable domain, remainder taken from reference TRBV7-8 and TRBJ2-3, is GAGVSQSPRYKVAKRGQDVALRCDPISGHVSLFWYQQALGQGPEFLTYFQNEAQLDKSGLPSDRFFAERPEGSVSTLKIQRTQQEDSAVYLCASSSARPTGDGETDTQYFGPGTRLTVL.

The chain is built from TRBV11-2 and TRBJ1-1; D is unresolved. The CDR3 has 13 residues. Trimming took off 1 base at V and 5 bases at J, with 8 bases between the two ends. Per germline, CDR1 SGHAT and CDR2 FQNNGV. CDR3: CASSLGHTTEAFF. As DNA, the CDR3 is TGTGCCAGCAGCTTAGGACACACAACTGAAGCTTTCTTT.

V usage is TRBV28 and J usage is TRBJ2-5; D gene uncertain. This CDR3 has 13 residues. The V and J ends lost 3 bases and 0 bases respectively, with 5 bases between them. Germline V gene lookup returns CDR1 MDHEN and CDR2 SYDVKM. The CDR3 nucleotides read TGTGCCAGCAGTTTGGTGTACCAAGAGACCCAGTACTTC. Protein product: CASSLVYQETQYF.

Worth noting for this clone: At one boundary the junction diverges from the germline segment, which might be a read error. This chain uses TRBV7-9 with TRBJ2-1, with TRBD2 identical over 12 bases. Germline lookup yields CDR1 SEHNR and CDR2 FQNEAQ (reference sequence). This CDR3 has 14 residues. The CDR3 sequence is CASSLAGGPDEQFF. CDR3 nucleotide sequence: TGTGCCAGCAGCCTAGCGGGGGGGCCCGATGAGCAGTTCTTC.

The V gene is TRBV28, the J gene TRBJ2-5, with unresolved D. Looked up from germline, CDR1 is MDHEN and CDR2 is SYDVKM. This CDR3 is 11 amino acids long. The CDR3 DNA sequence: TGTTCCTCCGAGGCAGCTGAGACCCAGTACTTC. This codes for CSSEAAETQYF.

The chain employs TRBV6-6 and TRBJ1-6, with unresolved D. Germline CDR1 reads MNHNY; CDR2 reads SVGAGI (reference sequence). Trimming pared 4 bases from V and 6 bases from J, leaving 16 bases between. CDR3 size: 16 residues. For the CDR3, the DNA is TGTGCCAGCAGTTCACCCGAGACCACATTTAATTCACCCCTCCACTTT. Translated: CASSSPETTFNSPLHF.

This chain links TRBV5-1 with TRBJ2-5, with 8 bases lining up with TRBD2. The CDR3 sequence is 15 residues long. J gave up 2 bases and V 4 bases, and 7 bases lay outside the gene matches. The germline V gene encodes CDR1 SGHRS and CDR2 YFSETQ. The CDR3 loop reads CASSRSGTPQETQYF. CDR3 sequence (DNA): TGCGCCAGCAGCCGTAGCGGGACGCCACAAGAGACCCAGTACTTC.

The chain has TRBV18 and TRBJ2-5; the D gene is possibly TRBD2 (5 bases). Germline CDR1 reads KGHSH; CDR2 reads LQKENI. The CDR3 loop spans 14 amino acids. Trimming cost V 3 bases and J 1 base, with 9 bases left between them. This chain's CDR3 is CASSPWESQETQYF. The CDR3 DNA follows: TGTGCCAGCTCACCTTGGGAGAGCCAAGAGACCCAGTACTTC.

The chain uses TRBV27 and TRBJ1-1; no firm D call. Trimming shortened V by 5 bases and J by 1 base, and 11 bases separated the two germline ends. This CDR3 contains 14 residues. Germline lookup yields CDR1 MNHEY and CDR2 SMNVEV (reference sequence). The CDR3 sequence is CASSTGIGNTEAFF. The CDR3 DNA follows: TGTGCCAGCAGTACGGGGATCGGGAACACTGAAGCTTTCTTT.